This T cell receptor (beta chain) was profiled in a study of T cells in Graves' hyperthyroidism and ophthalmopathy (dated by TCRdb to the late 2010s). Regarding the complete study: Peripheral blood was collected at initial diagnosis, before any treatment. To identify distinguishing TCR V-J signatures, a discovery cohort of 95 to 100 patients was used, comprising 43 with Graves' ophthalmopathy and under 60 with stable Graves' hyperthyroidism. An independent validation cohort of around 19 hyperthyroidism patients and about 16 patients who later progressed to ophthalmopathy tested prospective prediction of ophthalmopathy. The 90 to 100 discovery patients were randomly split 7:3 into training and test sets. In addition, the study compared T-cell repertoires in thyroid tissue and in blood from 6 or 7 Graves' hyperthyroidism patients. After sampling, hyperthyroidism patients received methimazole starting at 30 mg daily, and ophthalmopathy patients received high-dose intravenous methylprednisolone. According to the paper, TCR Vbeta CDR3 sequencing was carried out on 135 peripheral blood samples, which came from 40 to 45 ophthalmopathy, approximately 78 hyperthyroidism and approximately 17 progressor patients.

The TCR beta CDR3 regions were amplified from RNA transcripts. The first round of RT-PCR for the TCR CDR3 was performed with the HTBI primer set and the Qiagen OneStep RT-PCR kit. A second multiplex PCR round built the libraries, followed by size selection and purification. Paired-end sequencing of the libraries was performed with 100 bp reads on an Illumina HiSeq2000. In the authors' own workflow: SOAPnuke was used to process the raw data, with reads discarded if the reads contained adapters or uncalled bases, had a mean Phred below 15, or lacked an exact constant-primer or identifier match. High-quality paired reads were merged with COPE v1.2.5, and unique nucleotide sequences were defined as clonotypes. MiTCR v1.1 was used to align clonotypes to the IMGT TRBV, TRBD and TRBJ reference segments. The analysis included only V-J combinations with a frequency above 0.0001, which together covered approximately 99% of the repertoires. The TCS score was defined as F50 (clonal expansion) divided by E x V (chaos), with BLOSUM62-based TCRdist calculated between CDR3 peptides within each V-J. Welch's t-statistics and random forest reduced around 510 V-J features to some 14, which were used in a naive Bayes classifier (R e1071). TCRdb redid the processing of the public reads, applying fastp at Q25 and MiXCR, and retained in-frame beta chains. Rows matching on CDR3 protein sequence are summarized as one entry with the most common DNA and genes. Here the V and J calls rest on TCRdb's processing, not on the authors' analysis. The sample contains 300,000 to 400,000 distinct CDR3 sequences, around 13% of them found a single time. The ten biggest clones cover around a fifth of the sample.

Ten or more counts support this clonotype. Its antigen remains undetermined. The record has no base qualities; no much larger clone is one base away. Points the paper makes about the study in general: In validation, progression to ophthalmopathy was predicted by the model with 70.59% sensitivity and nearly 75% specificity, a median of about 6 months before onset. Blood samples also contained most of the expanded thyroid clonotypes (frequency above 0.001), which suggests that blood repertoires may reflect thyroid immune responses. No statistical method was used to fix the sample size in advance, and group allocation was not hidden from the investigators. A 13 V-J signature model separated ophthalmopathy from stable hyperthyroidism, with around 88% sensitivity and 81.08% specificity in cross-validation and 80%/75% in testing.

Moderately to severely active disease, a Clinical Activity Score of at least 3, a NOSPECS grade of at least 4, and a duration under 3 months were present in ophthalmopathy patients. The study excluded patients with uncontrolled infections, other autoimmune diseases, pregnancy or lactation. Diagnoses relied on clinical symptoms, serum thyroxine and TRAb, thyroid ultrasound and orbital computed tomography. PBMCs were separated from over 9 ml of fresh peripheral blood using Ficoll-Paque density gradient centrifugation. Total RNA was extracted using Trizol reagent, and RNA quality was assessed on an Agilent 2100 Bioanalyzer. The CDR3 contains 15 residues, cysteine and phenylalanine counted. Of all the DNA, just the CDR3 is kept, 45 bases in frame from base 1. CDR1 is given as SGHTA and CDR2 as FQGNSA, both from the germline V gene. Trimming leaves V shorter by 0 bases and J shorter by 3 bases, with the junction holding 3 bases beyond the gene matches.

The material sequenced was blood. The rearrangement joined TRBV7-2 to TRBJ2-3, and TRBD1 matches 7 of the central bases. The sequence derives from a woman aged 25 to 39 with Graves' ophthalmopathy. The nucleotide sequence reads TGTGCCAGCAGCTTAGCGAACAGGGGAACAGATACGCAGTATTTT. It encodes CASSLANRGTDTQYF.